This T cell receptor beta chain was recovered during a study of shared clonotypes between healthy human individuals. Germline CDR1 is SGDLS and CDR2 is YYNGEE. Trimming cost V 1 base and J 2 bases, with 6 bases left between them. The CDR3 totals 14 residues. Findings and caveats of the study: As a rule, naive subsets had a larger estimated richness than memory subsets. Rarefaction curves obtained for sorted subsets showed sequencing incomplete despite large depth.

For this clone: Antigen unknown. This CDR3 is also generated by other DNA sequences in the sample.

The repertoire was sequenced with immunoSEQ multiplex PCR; TCRdb's copy has only in-frame clones and lacks some. The repertoire holds 2 million to 2.5 million clones, under 95% seen once, with 0.37% in the top ten. The sample taken for sequencing was naive CD4+ T cells from PBMCs. Stated subset: CD45RA+ positively selected. This TCR derives from a young man in good health. Some clones in this sample may be carry-over from other donors' samples. This chain connects TRBV9 to TRBJ2-2; tentative D call: TRBD1 (5 bases). The CDR3 DNA reads as TGTGCCAGCAGCGTACGGACAAACACCGGGGAGCTGTTTTTT. Protein product: CASSVRTNTGELFF. Together with reference TRBV9 and TRBJ2-2, the CDR3 gives the full variable domain: DSGVTQTPKHLITATGQRVTLRCSPRSGDLSVYWYQQSLDQGLQFLIQYYNGEERAKGNILERFSAQQFPDLHSELNLSSLELGDSALYFCASSVRTNTGELFFGEGSRLTVL.